The T cell receptor (beta chain) described here comes from a study of OX40 agonist ivuxolimab in advanced cancers. At the level of the whole study: Ivuxolimab was a fully human IgG2 agonistic monoclonal antibody targeting the costimulatory receptor OX40 (CD134). The paper covers the monotherapy dose-escalation part of the phase I ivuxolimab trial, which included N = 52 patients. Peripheral TCRbeta sequencing aimed to test whether ivuxolimab altered TCR sequence diversity and caused clonal T-cell expansion. Intravenous ivuxolimab was administered to patients every 2 weeks at six dose levels: 0.01, 0.1, 0.3, 1.5, 3 and 10 mg/kg. Partial responses occurred in three dose-escalation patients, of whom one had hepatocellular carcinoma and two had cutaneous melanoma. Of the approximately 50 patients in dose escalation, about 20 had hepatocellular carcinoma, some 15 had melanoma, 9 had renal cell carcinoma and 9 had head and neck cancer. In the dose-escalation cohort, approximately 83% of patients were male, and the mean age was approximately 60 years with a range of roughly 20 to 80. Prior anti-PD-1, anti-PD-L1 or anti-CTLA-4 therapy was permitted, and checkpoint inhibitors had been received by roughly 42% of dose-escalation patients. The paper's findings and limits, for the study overall: After ivuxolimab, CD8+ T cells had more expanded clones than CD4+ T cells on average. Antigen specificity was not determined for the clonally expanded peripheral T cells. Low levels of normalized T-cell clonal expansion were also shown by some nonresponding patients. Partial responders in the 0.1-3.0 mg/kg groups had among the lowest normalized peripheral clonal expansion, especially among CD8+ T cells. At doses of 0.1 to 3.0 mg/kg, clonal expansion of both CD4+ and CD8+ T cells in blood was seen between baseline and week 6.

To sequence the TCRbeta CDR3 region, genomic DNA was isolated from the sorted cells. TCRbeta CDR3 regions were sequenced using the immunoSEQ Assay. TCRdb obtained this table from immuneACCESS and retained in-frame rearrangements with V and J assigned. These tables miss some clones; where compared with another copy, unresolved V genes account for less than half of the shortfall, and the remainder is unexplained. This sample gives about 55,000 clones in total; roughly 87% of them show up just once. Together, the top ten hold more than 9% of the sample. As regards this clone: Its antigen remains undetermined. No much larger clone exists at a distance of one base, and base qualities are not known.

The trial excluded patients who had a history of autoimmune disease or were on systemic immunosuppression. Peripheral blood for TCR sequencing was collected from all dose cohorts at baseline, on cycle 4 day 1, and on cycle 7 day 1. Samples came from an open-label, multicenter, first-in-human phase I dose-escalation trial of ivuxolimab. The trial enrolled adults with locally advanced or metastatic head and neck squamous cell, hepatocellular, melanoma or renal cell carcinoma. Before TCR sequencing, CD4+ and CD8+ T cells were separately sorted from peripheral blood. This clonotype was sampled from an adult with an advanced solid tumor such as melanoma, head and neck, liver or kidney cancer. Sequencing was performed on CD4+ or CD8+ T cells sorted from blood, taken in a trial of the OX40 agonist ivuxolimab.

The CDR3 protein sequence reads: CASSARLGGPGELFF. The nucleotides read TGTGCCAGCAGTGCTCGCTTGGGCGGCCCCGGGGAGCTGTTTTTT. The chain links TRBV27 with TRBJ2-2; no D gene call is confident. CDR1 and CDR2 (MNHEY, SMNVEV) derive from the germline V gene (reference sequence). V loses 5 bases of germline sequence and J loses 6 bases, and the interval between the two ends is 16 bases. CDR3 length: 15 amino acids, cysteine to phenylalanine. Only the CDR3 region is kept as DNA, spanning 45 bases read in frame from base 1.